The 15 T cell receptor beta chains presented below share a single source sample, sequenced in a study of blood T cell repertoires in COVID-19. Sequenced by immunoSEQ multiplex PCR; TCRdb stores in-frame clones only, minus some. The sample contains about 310,000 clones, around 87% of which appear only once. Input material: peripheral blood. These receptors were taken from a man aged 50 or older with active or convalescent COVID-19.

This chain connects TRBV6-2 or TRBV6-3 to TRBJ1-5, with a weak D call TRBD1 (6 bases). V was shortened by 2 bases and J by 5 bases, with 19 bases between the two germline ends. Germline V CDR1 and CDR2: MNHEY, SVGEGT. The CDR3 extends over 17 amino acids. CDR3: CASSYPNQSGGDQPQHF. CDR3 nucleotides: TGTGCCAGCAGTTACCCAAACCAGTCGGGGGGCGATCAGCCCCAGCATTTT.

Of note for this clone: This sample also contains other DNA sequences that code for the same CDR3. CDR3 in DNA: TGTGCCAGCAGTTTATCGGGAGGATACAATGAGCAGTTCTTC. It translates to CASSLSGGYNEQFF. The rearrangement joins TRBV28 to TRBJ2-1; 7 bases map to TRBD2. Losses at the gene ends were 1 base for V and 4 bases for J; bases not matched to a gene: 1. In germline, CDR1 is MDHEN, CDR2 SYDVKM. The CDR3 sequence is 14 residues long.

The chain employs TRBV19 and TRBJ2-7; 12 nucleotides agree with TRBD2. V lost 3 bases and J lost 5; bases outside the gene matches: 5. The CDR3 contains 15 residues. Germline V CDR1 and CDR2: LNHDA, SQIVND (reference sequence). In nucleotides, the CDR3 is TGTGCCAGTAGTATCCTACTAGCGGGAGGCGACGAGCAGTACTTC. Residues: CASSILLAGGDEQYF.

This clone was seen only once. This rearrangement joins TRBV28 to TRBJ2-1, with 13 bases lining up with TRBD2. The junction had 4 bases not matched to a gene; V was cut back by 1 base and J by 7 bases. The length of the CDR3 is 16 residues. Germline CDR1 is MDHEN and CDR2 is SYDVKM. The CDR3 DNA follows: TGTGCCAGCAGTTTATTCGGGACTAGCGGGACAAATGAGCAGTTCTTC. As protein: CASSLFGTSGTNEQFF.

The V and J genes are TRBV19 and TRBJ2-4; D remains unclear. V gave up 7 bases and J gave up 5 bases, with 15 bases separating them. The CDR3 runs to 14 residues. Germline V CDR1 and CDR2: LNHDA, SQIVND (reference sequence). CDR3 loop: CASTPRSAENIQYF. The CDR3 DNA is TGTGCCAGTACCCCTCGGTCCGCGGAAAACATTCAGTACTTC.

V gene TRBV28 combines with J gene TRBJ2-3, with 16 positions matching TRBD2. CDR3 length equals 20 residues. CDR1 and CDR2 from the germline V gene are MDHEN and SYDVKM. V shed 6 bases, J shed 0 bases, and the junction held 12 bases outside the gene matches. CDR3 sequence: CASRQLPGLAGGQSTDTQYF. The CDR3 DNA sequence: TGTGCCAGCAGGCAATTACCGGGACTAGCGGGGGGGCAGAGCACAGATACGCAGTATTTT.

The V call is TRBV7-2, the J call TRBJ2-7, with 8 bases fitting TRBD2. V trimming: 1 base; J trimming: 0 bases; junction bases outside the gene matches: 5. CDR1 is SGHTA, CDR2 FQGNSA, per germline. The CDR3 consists of 16 residues. This chain's CDR3 is CASSLEPSGYSYEQYF. CDR3 coding DNA: TGTGCCAGCAGCTTAGAACCTAGCGGGTACTCCTACGAGCAGTACTTC.

The chain joins TRBV6-5 to TRBJ1-2; a weak D match, TRBD1 (5 bases). Germline V lookup: CDR1 MNHEY, CDR2 SVGAGI. The V and J ends lost 10 bases and 4 bases respectively, with 16 bases between them. CDR3 length equals 13 residues. This CDR3 reads CATNRDLGYGYTF. The CDR3 region has the DNA TGTGCCACAAACCGGGACTTGGGCTATGGCTACACCTTC.

The V gene is TRBV12-3 or TRBV12-4, the J gene TRBJ1-1; TRBD1 might be the D (5 bases). Trimming stripped 9 bases from V and 6 bases from J, with 14 bases between. This CDR3 comprises 12 residues. CDR3 nucleotides: TGTGCCAGTGCAAGATGGGGCGCTGAAGCTTTCTTT. It yields the protein CASARWGAEAFF.

Regarding this clone: A junction end diverges from the germline sequence, so it may reflect a read error. This chain connects TRBV2 to TRBJ1-4; D is ambiguous. From germline, CDR1 is SNHLY and CDR2 FYNNEI. This CDR3 spans 14 amino acids. The CDR3 is CASREGPVNEKLFF. DNA for the CDR3: TGTGCCAGCAGGGAAGGGCCCGTTAATGAAAAACTGTTTTTT.

In this sample, this clone turned up once. This chain uses TRBV4-3 with TRBJ1-1, with a weak D call TRBD1 (5 bases). CDR1 and CDR2 (germline): LGHNA, YSLEER. The CDR3 length is 14 residues. V was cut by 1 base and J by 2 bases, with 8 bases left in between. The chain's CDR3 is CASSQAGHNTEAFF. In nucleotides, the CDR3 is TGCGCCAGCAGCCAAGCAGGGCATAACACTGAAGCTTTCTTT.

A remark on this clone: One end of the junction varies from germline; a read error may be responsible. V gene TRBV6-5 combines with J gene TRBJ2-7; D is ambiguous. Germline assignment: CDR1 MNHEY and CDR2 SVGAGI. This CDR3 has 16 residues. Written as DNA, the CDR3 is TGTGCCAGCAATTACTCGATAGCCGCAAGCTCCTACGAGCAGTACTTC. Its translation is CASNYSIAASSYEQYF.

There are a few counts of this clone. V usage is TRBV19 and J usage is TRBJ1-1, with 7 bases matching TRBD1. The V gene end was trimmed by 7 bases and the J gene end by 10 bases; junction bases not matched to a gene: 15. This CDR3 has 14 residues. The germline V gene encodes CDR1 LNHDA and CDR2 SQIVND (reference sequence). CDR3 DNA sequence: TGTGCCAGTATCAGGACAGGCGACCGTTGGAGAGCTTTCTTT. This sequence encodes CASIRTGDRWRAFF.

The V call is TRBV2, the J call TRBJ1-2; 9 bases match TRBD1. Germline V lookup: CDR1 SNHLY, CDR2 FYNNEI. V gave up 9 bases and J gave up 7 bases; unmatched junction bases: 9. There are 13 residues in the CDR3. CDR3 region: CASRTGASVGYTF. Written as DNA, the CDR3 is TGTGCCAGTAGGACAGGGGCCTCGGTTGGCTACACCTTC.

The J gene is TRBJ1-2, the V gene TRBV5-8; D call uncertain. Germline loops: CDR1 SGHTS, CDR2 YDEGEE. V was trimmed by 0 bases and J by 3 bases, leaving 9 bases between them. This CDR3 region has 14 residues. The CDR3 DNA sequence: TGTGCCAGCAGCTTGGGCCGGACTGACTATGGCTACACCTTC. Translated: CASSLGRTDYGYTF.